These 19 T cell receptor beta chains originate from one sample sequenced in a study of monozygotic twins with inflammatory bowel disease. From the 5' RACE reads, TCRdb lists one entry per CDR3 protein and no DNA. The specimen's table records 110,000 to 150,000 distinct CDR3 sequences. Sequencing was performed on blood. The receptors originated from a human donor with ulcerative colitis or Crohn's disease, or a healthy co-twin of an affected twin (not recorded which).

The chain couples TRBV27 to TRBJ1-3; absent DNA, TCRdb's TRBD1 call cannot be checked. In germline, CDR1 is MNHEY, CDR2 SMNVEV (reference sequence). The CDR3 sequence is 13 residues long. CDR3 residues: CASSLAGDPTIYF.

This sequence joins TRBV5-1 and TRBJ1-1; the D call from TCRdb, TRBD1, cannot be confirmed without DNA. This CDR3 comprises 14 residues. CDR1 and CDR2 (germline): SGHRS, YFSETQ. The CDR3 protein is CASSLAGRGSRAFF.

This chain connects TRBV5-6 to TRBJ2-7; as DNA is missing, the TRBD2 call by TCRdb cannot be tested. Germline CDR1 SGHDT, CDR2 YYEEEE. This CDR3 has 14 residues. This CDR3 is CASSFLSLAHEQYF.

The genes are TRBV27 and TRBJ1-1. Germline lookup yields CDR1 MNHEY and CDR2 SMNVEV (reference sequence). This CDR3 has 16 residues. The CDR3 region is CASSAPSRRGNTEAFF.

The V gene is TRBV3-1, the J gene TRBJ1-5. Germline lookup yields CDR1 LGHDT and CDR2 YNNKEL (reference sequence). This CDR3 region has 12 residues. CDR3 loop: CASSFINQPQHF.

The chain links TRBV30 to TRBJ2-6. This CDR3 contains 17 residues. Germline values: CDR1 GTSNPN, CDR2 SVGIG (reference sequence). CDR3 sequence: CAWSVGLRLSGANVLTF. Looking up the rest from reference TRBV30 and TRBJ2-6 gives the full variable domain: SQTIHQWPATLVQPVGSPLSLECTVEGTSNPNLYWYRQAAGRGLQLLFYSVGIGQISSEVPQNLSASRPQDRQFILSSKKLLLSDSGFYLCAWSVGLRLSGANVLTFGAGSRLTVL.

The chain carries TRBV4-3 and TRBJ2-7; the TCRdb call, TRBD2, lacks DNA for checking. This CDR3 region has 17 residues. Germline V lookup: CDR1 LGHNA, CDR2 YSLEER. CDR3 region: CASSQDKTSGHKSEQYF.

The rearrangement uses TRBV7-2 and TRBJ2-4; the TRBD1 assignment by TCRdb is unverifiable without DNA. CDR1 and CDR2 from the germline V gene are SGHTA and FQGNSA. This CDR3 has 15 residues. The CDR3: CASSGAQGAKNIQYF.

This chain uses TRBV24-1 with TRBJ2-3. The length of the CDR3 is 15 residues. CDR1 and CDR2 from the germline V gene are KGHDR and SFDVKD. The chain's CDR3 is CATSDMRRLGDTQYF.

The CDR3 spells CASSLGQAELFF. The V gene is TRBV7-2, the J gene TRBJ2-2. Germline CDR1 reads SGHTA; CDR2 reads FQGNSA. There are 12 residues in the CDR3. The variable domain in full, completed from reference TRBV7-2 and TRBJ2-2, reads GAGVSQSPSNKVTEKGKDVELRCDPISGHTALYWYRQSLGQGLEFLIYFQGNSAPDKSGLPSDRFSAERTGGSVSTLTIQRTQQEDSAVYLCASSLGQAELFFGEGSRLTVL.

J is TRBJ2-7 and V is TRBV3-1; the TCRdb call, TRBD2, lacks DNA for checking. This CDR3 spans 15 amino acids. From germline, CDR1 is LGHDT and CDR2 YNNKEL (reference sequence). CDR3: CASSPPSGRMYEQYF.

The V gene is TRBV19, the J gene TRBJ2-5. Germline CDR1 is LNHDA and CDR2 is SQIVND (reference sequence). This CDR3 spans 14 amino acids. The CDR3 here is CASSRAGPQETQYF.

This CDR3 is CASSVGGTPGRADYGYTF. The V gene is TRBV9, the J gene TRBJ1-2; there is no DNA to check the TCRdb D call of TRBD1. Per germline, CDR1 SGDLS and CDR2 YYNGEE. The CDR3 sequence is 18 residues long.

The chain is built from TRBV14 and TRBJ2-5; TCRdb names TRBD1, which stays unverified in the absence of DNA. Germline CDR1 reads SGHDN; CDR2 reads FVKESK. The CDR3 is 15 residues long. CDR3: CASSQGWGRQETQYF.

The chain has TRBV7-6 and TRBJ1-5; TCRdb designates TRBD1, a call that cannot be tested without DNA. The CDR3 runs 15 residues. CDR1 SGHVS and CDR2 FNYEAQ come from the germline V gene. CDR3 region: CASDAGAYSNQPQHF.

V is TRBV10-3 and J is TRBJ2-1; TCRdb's D gene call, TRBD2, goes unchecked for lack of DNA. CDR3 size: 15 residues. The germline gives CDR1 ENHRY, CDR2 SYGVKD. This chain's CDR3 is CAISGGLAGHNEQFF.

V is TRBV11-2 and J is TRBJ2-7; the TCRdb D gene call, TRBD1, has no DNA to confirm it. The CDR3 has 15 residues. Germline CDR1 and CDR2: SGHAT and FQNNGV. The CDR3 loop reads CASSIRLDRAYEQYF.

V and J are TRBV11-1 and TRBJ2-7; TCRdb's assignment of TRBD2 cannot be checked, as there is no DNA. This CDR3 contains 19 residues. Per germline, CDR1 SGHAT and CDR2 FQDESV (reference sequence). The CDR3 sequence: CASSRGLGAARGDTYEQYF.

The V call is TRBV3-1, the J call TRBJ2-3; absent DNA, TCRdb's TRBD2 call cannot be checked. CDR3 length equals 16 residues. Germline CDR1 LGHDT, CDR2 YNNKEL (reference sequence). CDR3 loop: CASSQVSGVATDTQYF.